Below, 11 T cell receptor beta chains from the same sample are listed, as sequenced in a study of neurological immune-mediated disorders. TCRdb reprocessed the 5' RACE reads via MiXCR and lists one record per CDR3 protein. The table records tens of thousands of distinct CDR3 sequences, 2.5% of them present only once. The sequencing sample was made of PBMCs. These receptors all stem from a man over 45 with multiple sclerosis.

In its sample, this clonotype was seen many times. The V call is TRBV29-1, the J call TRBJ1-6; D unclear. Germline CDR1 and CDR2: SQVTM and ANQGSEA. Trimming left V 6 bases short and J 13 bases short, with 19 bases between. The CDR3 is made up of 13 amino acids. DNA for the CDR3: TGCAGCGTCGAGGAGGGATCCTCGGGGCCCCTCCACTTT. Its protein is CSVEEGSSGPLHF.

Many counts were recorded for this clonotype. The CDR3 DNA sequence: TGCAGTGCTAGAGATATAGGGGGGGCTGACTACGAGCAGTACTTC. Translation gives CSARDIGGADYEQYF. The chain carries TRBV20-1 and TRBJ2-7; possible D gene TRBD2, 7 bases. This CDR3 region has 15 residues. V gave up 0 bases and J gave up 3 bases, with 15 bases separating them. Germline assignment: CDR1 DFQATT and CDR2 SNEGSKA (reference sequence).

This clonotype was recorded at least ten times. V gene TRBV7-8 combines with J gene TRBJ2-5, with 7 bases lining up with TRBD2. Per the germline V gene, CDR1 is SGHVS and CDR2 is FQNEAQ. The V and J ends lost 7 bases and 4 bases, in that order; junction bases with no gene match: 6. The CDR3 has 13 residues. This CDR3 reads CASTFWGGETQYF. DNA of the CDR3: TGTGCCAGCACCTTCTGGGGGGGAGAGACCCAGTACTTC.

This clonotype was observed at least ten times. The chain is built from TRBV7-2 and TRBJ1-5, with D unclear. Trimming removed 2 bases at V and 5 bases at J, with 7 bases between. The CDR3 sequence is 13 residues long. Germline loops: CDR1 SGHTA, CDR2 FQGNSA. The CDR3 DNA sequence: TGTGCCAGCAGCTTATTGGCGGATCAGCCCCAGCATTTT. This sequence encodes CASSLLADQPQHF.

This clonotype is deemed medium-sized. The rearrangement uses TRBV27 and TRBJ2-2, with D perhaps assigned TRBD1 or TRBD2 (5 bases each). This CDR3 is 14 amino acids long. V was shortened by 8 bases and J by 3 bases, with 13 bases between the two germline ends. Germline CDR1 and CDR2: MNHEY and SMNVEV (reference sequence). CDR3 nucleotides: TGTGCCAGCGGGTGGGGGTCCTACACCGGGGAGCTGTTTTTT. Translation gives CASGWGSYTGELFF.

This clonotype came up many times. The V gene is TRBV27, the J gene TRBJ2-7; TRBD1 might be the D (6 bases). This CDR3 contains 15 residues. V lost 7 bases and J lost 1, with 17 bases in between. CDR1 MNHEY and CDR2 SMNVEV come from the germline V gene (reference sequence). This CDR3 is CASTSLGRGSYEQYF. CDR3 nucleotide sequence: TGTGCCAGCACCTCCCTGGGCAGGGGATCCTACGAGCAGTACTTC.

This clonotype came up many times. J is TRBJ2-2 and V is TRBV5-1; the D gene is possibly TRBD1 (5 bases). The CDR3 runs 14 residues. The V and J ends lost 0 bases and 5 bases respectively, with 8 bases between them. Germline CDR1 SGHRS, CDR2 YFSETQ. The CDR3 is CASSLGQPTGELFF. The CDR3 DNA reads as TGCGCCAGCAGCTTGGGACAGCCAACCGGGGAGCTGTTTTTT.

This clonotype was seen repeatedly, ten times or more. The V gene is TRBV20-1, the J gene TRBJ2-3, with TRBD1 as a possible D gene (7 bases). This CDR3 has 15 amino acids. V was pared by 5 bases and J by 1 base, with 16 bases between. Germline V gene data show CDR1 as DFQATT and CDR2 as SNEGSKA (reference sequence). CDR3 sequence (DNA): TGCAGTGCTCAAGATCCCAGGGGGGGCACAGATACGCAGTATTTT. This encodes CSAQDPRGGTDTQYF.

A remark on this clonotype: A much larger clonotype is one base distant, so this may be a read error. V and J are TRBV6-5 and TRBJ1-2; D not certain. Trimming took off 9 bases at V and 5 bases at J, with 7 bases between the two ends. In germline, CDR1 is MNHEY, CDR2 SVGAGI. The CDR3 length is 10 residues. CDR3 DNA: TGTGCCAGAAGGACGTATGGCTACACCTTC. Its translation is CARRTYGYTF.

This clonotype was observed a few times. The rearrangement uses TRBV6-5 and TRBJ1-3; no clear D gene. V lost 0 bases, J lost 4 bases, and 4 bases lay in between. There are 13 residues in the CDR3. Germline V CDR1 and CDR2: MNHEY, SVGAGI. Here the CDR3 DNA reads TGTGCCAGCAGTTACTCGTACGGAAACACCATATATTTT. Protein: CASSYSYGNTIYF.

The sample holds many counts of this clonotype. The chain links TRBV5-1 to TRBJ1-6, with D unresolved. Per the germline V gene, CDR1 is SGHRS and CDR2 is YFSETQ. Trimming pared 0 bases from V and 10 bases from J, leaving 8 bases between. CDR3 length: 13 residues. CDR3 residues: CASSLGERSPLHF. DNA for the CDR3: TGCGCCAGCAGCTTGGGGGAGCGCTCACCCCTCCACTTT.